What follows are 27 T cell receptor beta chains derived from one specimen sequenced in a study of OX40 agonist ivuxolimab in advanced cancers. The assay was immunoSEQ multiplex PCR, and TCRdb's table has in-frame clones only and misses some. The table lists some 10,000 clones, approximately 87% of them singletons. The sample was CD4+ or CD8+ T cells sorted from blood, taken in a trial of the OX40 agonist ivuxolimab. The receptor set was obtained from an adult with an advanced solid tumor such as melanoma, head and neck, liver or kidney cancer.

The CDR3 DNA reads TGTGCCAGCAGTTTAGGCAGGGTAGGGAGCACTGAAGCTTTCTTT. Translation: CASSLGRVGSTEAFF. The V gene is TRBV27, the J gene TRBJ1-1; possible D gene TRBD1, 5 bases. Trimming left V 2 bases short and J 4 bases short, with 14 bases between. The CDR3 is made up of 15 amino acids. Germline V CDR1 and CDR2: MNHEY, SMNVEV (reference sequence).

The rearrangement uses TRBV19 and TRBJ1-1; D is possibly TRBD1 (6 bases). Germline V lookup: CDR1 LNHDA, CDR2 SQIVND (reference sequence). This CDR3 has 15 amino acids. Trimming stripped 5 bases from V and 1 base from J, with 14 bases between. The CDR3 sequence: CASSPYRERNTEAFF. CDR3 nucleotides: TGTGCCAGTAGTCCGTACAGGGAGCGGAACACTGAAGCTTTCTTT.

This chain uses TRBV13 with TRBJ1-1; a possible D gene is TRBD1 (5 bases). The CDR3 is 18 residues long. V was shortened by 1 base and J by 0 bases, with 18 bases between the two germline ends. Germline CDR1 reads PRHDT; CDR2 reads FYEKMQ (reference sequence). The CDR3 DNA reads TGTGCCAGCAGCTTAGTGGCAGGGCATGGTTTTATGAACACTGAAGCTTTCTTT. Protein: CASSLVAGHGFMNTEAFF.

This clone appeared a single time. This chain joins TRBV28 and TRBJ1-1; TRBD1 might be the D (6 bases). There are 13 residues in the CDR3. Germline loops: CDR1 MDHEN, CDR2 SYDVKM. The ends were cut back, 3 bases at V and 5 bases at J, with 10 bases in the middle. CDR3 in amino acids: CASSLGGRTEAFF. In nucleotides, the CDR3 is TGTGCCAGCAGTTTGGGGGGGCGAACTGAAGCTTTCTTT.

The rearrangement links TRBV27 to TRBJ2-7; TRBD1 might be the D (6 bases). Germline CDR1 reads MNHEY; CDR2 reads SMNVEV (reference sequence). There are 13 residues in the CDR3. Trimming took 3 bases from V and 0 from J, leaving 6 bases between them. The CDR3 DNA reads as TGTGCCAGCAGTTTGACAGGCTCCTACGAGCAGTACTTC. This codes for CASSLTGSYEQYF.

The gene calls are TRBV2 and TRBJ2-2; D is undetermined. The germline CDR1 and CDR2 sequences are SNHLY and FYNNEI. The CDR3 is 10 residues long. The germline V and J ends were trimmed by 6 bases and 8 bases, with 4 bases remaining between them. The CDR3 DNA follows: TGTGCCAGCAGGTCGGGGGAGCTGTTTTTT. Translated, it gives CASRSGELFF.

The chain links TRBV7-3 to TRBJ2-1; 12 bases are a match to TRBD2. There are 20 residues in the CDR3. V gave up 3 bases and J gave up 2 bases; unmatched junction bases: 14. Germline values: CDR1 SGHTA, CDR2 FQGTGA. CDR3 nucleotide sequence: TGTGCCAGCAGCTTTTTGCCCGCTAGCGGGGGGGCCTGGCCCTACAATGAGCAGTTCTTC. It codes for CASSFLPASGGAWPYNEQFF.

The chain uses TRBV19 and TRBJ2-1, with TRBD2 matching over 12 bases. The CDR3 sequence is 16 residues long. The trim removed 6 bases at V and 2 bases at J, leaving 5 bases unmatched. Germline CDR1 and CDR2: LNHDA and SQIVND (reference sequence). CDR3 residues: CASSPSSGGAYNEQFF. The DNA of the CDR3 is TGTGCCAGTAGCCCCTCTAGCGGGGGGGCCTACAATGAGCAGTTCTTC.

J is TRBJ2-5 and V is TRBV5-4; 9 nucleotides align to TRBD1. Looked up from germline, CDR1 is SGHNT and CDR2 is YYREEE (reference sequence). The CDR3 has 16 residues. J gave up 2 bases and V 4 bases, and 9 bases lay outside the gene matches. CDR3 coding DNA: TGTGCCAGCAGCCCATCCGGGACAGGGCTTCAAGAGACCCAGTACTTC. This translates into CASSPSGTGLQETQYF.

The V gene is TRBV27, the J gene TRBJ1-6; D uncertain. Per germline, CDR1 MNHEY and CDR2 SMNVEV (reference sequence). This CDR3 contains 15 residues. Trimming left V 3 bases short and J 8 bases short, with 14 bases between. CDR3 nucleotides: TGTGCCAGCAGTTTCGAGACTGAGAGGGATTCACCCCTCCACTTT. This gives the protein CASSFETERDSPLHF.

Here the CDR3 DNA reads TGTGCCAGCAGTTACTCGCACATTTTCTCTACACCGGAGCAGTACTTC. This codes for CASSYSHIFSTPEQYF. The J gene is TRBJ2-7, the V gene TRBV6-6, with unresolved D. The CDR3 extends over 16 amino acids. V lost 0 bases to trimming and J lost 7 bases, with 19 bases between them. CDR1 is MNHNY, CDR2 SVGAGI, per germline (reference sequence).

The gene calls are TRBV11-2 and TRBJ2-7; 8 bases align to TRBD1. Germline V CDR1 and CDR2: SGHAT, FQNNGV. With V trimmed by 5 bases and J by 3 bases, 6 bases remained unmatched. This CDR3 has 14 amino acids. CDR3 sequence (DNA): TGTGCCAGCAGCACCGGGACAGGACTCTACGAGCAGTACTTC. Protein: CASSTGTGLYEQYF.

The rearrangement links TRBV21-1 to TRBJ2-5; the listed D gene, TRBD2, was not tested against the DNA. TRBV21-1 is tagged as a pseudogene. The CDR3 runs 14 residues. DNA of the CDR3: TGTGCCAGCAGCAAAAGGCTCGGGGGTCAGACCCAGTACTTC. Residues: CASSKRLGGQTQYF.

The chain combines TRBV6-4 with TRBJ2-3; 9 bases fit TRBD2. V shed 6 bases, J shed 2 bases, and the junction held 6 bases outside the gene matches. CDR1 MRHNA and CDR2 SNTAGT come from the germline V gene. The CDR3 spans 15 residues. The CDR3 nucleotides read TGTGCCAGCAGGGAGCGGGGGGCGTTCACAGATACGCAGTATTTT. It specifies CASRERGAFTDTQYF.

The rearrangement uses TRBV7-8 and TRBJ2-5; 10 bases agree with TRBD1. V shed 5 bases, J shed 3 bases, and the junction held 6 bases outside the gene matches. Germline V CDR1 and CDR2: SGHVS, FQNEAQ. CDR3 length: 15 residues. The CDR3 bases are TGTGCCAGCAGCGCAGCGACAGGGGGCAAAGAGACCCAGTACTTC. It codes for CASSAATGGKETQYF.

The genes are TRBV6-6 and TRBJ2-7; D ambiguous. Trimming stripped 0 bases from V and 0 bases from J, with 6 bases between. The CDR3 sequence is 14 residues long. CDR1 is MNHNY, CDR2 SVGAGI, per germline (reference sequence). DNA of the CDR3: TGTGCCAGCAGTTACTCGAGGTTCTCCTACGAGCAGTACTTC. Translation: CASSYSRFSYEQYF.

The chain links TRBV14 to TRBJ2-1; weak D call: TRBD1 (6 bases). This CDR3 comprises 14 residues. Trimming pared 5 bases from V and 4 bases from J, leaving 12 bases between. From germline, CDR1 is SGHDN and CDR2 FVKESK. This CDR3 reads CASSDHRDYNEQFF. CDR3 DNA sequence: TGTGCCAGCAGCGACCACAGGGATTACAATGAGCAGTTCTTC.

The chain recombines TRBV7-3 with TRBJ1-2, with 7 bases fitting TRBD1. Unmatched junction bases numbered 9, after V lost 6 bases and J lost 8 bases. The CDR3 runs 13 residues. Per germline, CDR1 SGHTA and CDR2 FQGTGA. The CDR3 here is CASRPTGDTGYTF. The DNA for the CDR3 is TGTGCCAGCAGACCAACAGGGGACACCGGCTACACCTTC.

The rearrangement uses TRBV5-6 and TRBJ2-3; D gene unclear. The germline V gene has CDR1 SGHDT and CDR2 YYEEEE. The V gene lost 2 bases and the J gene lost 2 bases, with 9 bases spanning the gap. The CDR3 is 14 amino acids. The CDR3 nucleotides are TGTGCCAGCAGCTTTGAGTCCACCACAGATACGCAGTATTTT. This sequence encodes CASSFESTTDTQYF.

The V and J genes are TRBV28 and TRBJ1-1, with TRBD1 matching 8 bases. Germline V CDR1 and CDR2: MDHEN, SYDVKM. This CDR3 comprises 12 residues. The V gene end was trimmed by 6 bases and the J gene end by 5 bases; junction bases not matched to a gene: 2. In DNA, the CDR3 is TGTGCCAGCAGCCGACAGGGGACTGAAGCTTTCTTT. It codes for CASSRQGTEAFF.

The V and J genes are TRBV6-5 and TRBJ2-3; 7 positions match TRBD2. Germline assignment: CDR1 MNHEY and CDR2 SVGAGI. The CDR3 has 15 residues. The junction had 6 bases not matched to a gene; V was cut back by 4 bases and J by 2 bases. CDR3 sequence (DNA): TGTGCCAGCAGTTTGAGCGGACTAGTCACAGATACGCAGTATTTT. Protein product: CASSLSGLVTDTQYF.

The chain has TRBV11-3 and TRBJ2-5; the match to TRBD1 covers 7 bases. After removal of 2 bases from V and 4 bases from J, the junction contained 4 bases not matched to a gene. Germline CDR1 SGHNT, CDR2 YENEEA. CDR3 length equals 14 residues. The CDR3, as DNA: TGTGCCAGCAGCTTACGGGCAGGGGGAGAGACCCAGTACTTC. Amino acids: CASSLRAGGETQYF.

The genes are TRBV7-9 and TRBJ1-1; D remains ambiguous. Germline V gives CDR1 SEHNR, CDR2 FQNEAQ (reference sequence). The CDR3 has 11 residues. V was trimmed by 5 bases and J by 4 bases, leaving 5 bases between them. CDR3 sequence (DNA): TGTGCCAGCAGCCTGGGCACTGAAGCTTTCTTT. It yields the protein CASSLGTEAFF.

The chain recombines TRBV19 with TRBJ1-4, with unresolved D. The CDR3 covers 13 residues. Germline CDR1 reads LNHDA; CDR2 reads SQIVND (reference sequence). The ends were cut back, 7 bases at V and 4 bases at J, with 10 bases in the middle. The CDR3: CASKEAYNEKLFF. CDR3 nucleotide sequence: TGTGCCAGTAAGGAGGCCTATAATGAAAAACTGTTTTTT.

V is TRBV19 and J is TRBJ2-7; D tentatively reads TRBD1 or TRBD2 (6 bases each). V lost 5 bases and J 1 base, leaving 15 bases between the germline ends. The CDR3 covers 15 residues. Germline V gene data show CDR1 as LNHDA and CDR2 as SQIVND (reference sequence). In nucleotides, the CDR3 is TGTGCCAGTAGTCCCTACAAGGGGGGTTCCTACGAGCAGTACTTC. Protein product: CASSPYKGGSYEQYF. Full variable domain (remainder filled in from reference TRBV19 and TRBJ2-7): DGGITQSPKYLFRKEGQNVTLSCEQNLNHDAMYWYRQDPGQGLRLIYYSQIVNDFQKGDIAEGYSVSREKKESFPLTVTSAQKNPTAFYLCASSPYKGGSYEQYFGPGTRLTVT.

By share of the sample, this clone is medium-sized. The chain employs TRBV19 and TRBJ1-1, with D possibly TRBD1 on 5 matching bases. The germline V and J ends were trimmed by 5 bases and 11 bases, with 21 bases remaining between them. Germline lookup yields CDR1 LNHDA and CDR2 SQIVND (reference sequence). This CDR3 has 14 residues. As DNA, the CDR3 is TGTGCCAGTAGTCCGCATTGGGGCGATCTAGCCGCTTTCTTT. Protein sequence: CASSPHWGDLAAFF.

The gene calls are TRBV19 and TRBJ2-7, with a weak D call TRBD1 (5 bases). V was trimmed by 3 bases and J by 2 bases, leaving 8 bases between them. The CDR3 has 13 amino acids. Germline V lookup: CDR1 LNHDA, CDR2 SQIVND (reference sequence). The CDR3 DNA reads TGTGCCAGTAGTATGGGGCACACCTACGAGCAGTACTTC. Amino acids: CASSMGHTYEQYF.